This T cell receptor (beta chain) was retrieved from a study of post-analysis software for immune sequencing data. About the research overall: Clinical courses comprised relapsing-remitting, secondary progressive and progressive-relapsing multiple sclerosis. Study-wide results and limits: Normalized Chao1 diversity was significantly reduced in patients versus controls.

The library was made from cDNA and included unique molecular identifiers. Input amounts of 1 to 10 million T cells were used. These gave roughly 500,000 cDNA molecules, so each molecule approximated one T cell. TCRdb analysed the PCR reads with MiXCR anew, one entry per CDR3 protein. The top ten clones hold around 0.56% of a sample with roughly 730,000 distinct CDR3 sequences, about 32% of them seen once. As regards this clonotype: What it binds is unknown.

Sequenced: blood. This receptor was identified in a girl aged 10 to 17 with multiple sclerosis.

The CDR3 sequence is CASRQRDIQETQYF. The CDR3, as DNA: TGCGCCAGCCGCCAGCGGGACATCCAAGAGACCCAGTACTTC. This chain connects TRBV5-1 to TRBJ2-5, with D tentatively TRBD2 (7 bases). CDR1 is SGHRS, CDR2 YFSETQ, per germline. The CDR3 totals 14 residues. The V gene lost 7 bases and the J gene lost 1 base, with 14 bases spanning the gap.